This is a list of T cell receptor beta chains from one sample in a study of naive and memory T cell subsets. TCRdb re-derived calls from the UMI-ligation and nested PCR reads in MiXCR, one entry per CDR3 protein. In the table there are 120,000 or so distinct CDR3 sequences, 35% to 40% of which are singletons. The sequenced sample consisted of central memory CD4+ T cells from blood. The source is a human donor in good health. The CDR3 runs from the conserved cysteine through the conserved F or W. A D gene is named only where the DNA matches it firmly. Not all rows give a size; the values are once, few, many and, for expanded clones, a class.

d_gene: TRBD1
abundance: few
v_gene: TRBV29-1
j_gene: TRBJ2-3
CDR3aa: CSVVGPGQGSTDTQYF
CDR3nt: TGCAGCGTTGTTGGACCGGGACAGGGGTCCACAGATACGCAGTATTTT

d_gene: TRBD2
abundance: NA
v_gene: TRBV3-1
j_gene: TRBJ2-2
CDR3aa: CASSQGLATGELFF
CDR3nt: TGTGCCAGCAGCCAAGGACTAGCCACGGGGGAGCTGTTTTTT

d_gene: TRBD1
abundance: NA
v_gene: TRBV29-1
j_gene: TRBJ1-1
CDR3aa: CSVAGGGERKKAFF
CDR3nt: TGCAGCGTTGCAGGGGGAGGGGAACGCAAGAAGGCTTTCTTT

d_gene: NA
abundance: once
v_gene: TRBV30
j_gene: TRBJ2-3
CDR3aa: CAWRSGRTDTQYF
CDR3nt: TGTGCCTGGAGGAGCGGGCGCACAGATACGCAGTATTTT

d_gene: TRBD2
abundance: few
v_gene: TRBV20-1
j_gene: TRBJ2-3
CDR3aa: CSAHQTGGSGTQYF
CDR3nt: TGCAGTGCTCATCAGACTGGCGGGAGTGGTACGCAGTATTTT

d_gene: NA
abundance: NA
v_gene: TRBV12-3/TRBV12-4
j_gene: TRBJ1-1
CDR3aa: CASQSVPFGNTEAFF
CDR3nt: TGTGCCAGCCAGTCGGTCCCCTTTGGAAACACTGAAGCTTTCTTT

d_gene: NA
abundance: NA
v_gene: TRBV27
j_gene: TRBJ2-5
CDR3aa: CASSLSDPGKTQYF
CDR3nt: TGTGCCAGCAGTTTATCGGACCCGGGGAAGACCCAGTACTTC

d_gene: TRBD1
abundance: NA
v_gene: TRBV13
j_gene: TRBJ1-6
CDR3aa: CASSSRGRGTGVGSPLHF
CDR3nt: TGTGCCAGCAGCTCCAGGGGTCGAGGAACAGGGGTTGGATCACCCCTCCACTTT

d_gene: TRBD1
abundance: NA
v_gene: TRBV7-8
j_gene: TRBJ2-5
CDR3aa: CASSRDRGSETQYF
CDR3nt: TGTGCCAGCAGCCGGGACAGGGGGTCCGAGACCCAGTACTTC

d_gene: TRBD1
abundance: NA
v_gene: TRBV6-5
j_gene: TRBJ2-3
CDR3aa: CASSYRGRPDTQYF
CDR3nt: TGTGCCAGCAGTTACAGGGGGCGACCAGATACGCAGTATTTT

d_gene: TRBD2
abundance: NA
v_gene: TRBV27
j_gene: TRBJ2-3
CDR3aa: CASSFWLAGRTDTQYF
CDR3nt: TGTGCCAGCAGTTTTTGGCTAGCGGGGCGCACAGATACGCAGTATTTT

d_gene: TRBD2
abundance: NA
v_gene: TRBV11-2
j_gene: TRBJ2-5
CDR3aa: CASSLSPGGETQYF
CDR3nt: TGTGCCAGCAGCTTATCCCCGGGAGGAGAGACCCAGTACTTC

d_gene: TRBD2
abundance: NA
v_gene: TRBV5-1
j_gene: TRBJ2-5
CDR3aa: CASQPSGGDQETQYF
CDR3nt: TGCGCCAGCCAGCCTAGCGGGGGGGACCAAGAGACCCAGTACTTC

d_gene: TRBD1
abundance: few
v_gene: TRBV11-2
j_gene: TRBJ2-5
CDR3aa: CASSSPRDSLETQYF
CDR3nt: TGTGCCAGCAGCTCACCCAGGGACAGCCTGGAGACCCAGTACTTC

d_gene: NA
abundance: NA
v_gene: TRBV6-5
j_gene: TRBJ2-3
CDR3aa: CASSYMTSTDTQYF
CDR3nt: TGTGCCAGCAGTTACATGACTAGCACAGATACGCAGTATTTT

d_gene: TRBD2
abundance: medium-sized
v_gene: TRBV7-8
j_gene: TRBJ2-7
CDR3aa: CASSLGTSGSEQYF
CDR3nt: TGTGCCAGCAGCTTAGGGACTAGCGGGAGCGAGCAGTACTTC

d_gene: NA
abundance: many
v_gene: TRBV29-1
j_gene: TRBJ1-1
CDR3aa: CSVAGQLNTEAFF
CDR3nt: TGCAGCGTTGCTGGACAGCTGAACACTGAAGCTTTCTTT

d_gene: TRBD1
abundance: NA
v_gene: TRBV28
j_gene: TRBJ2-1
CDR3aa: CASRRQGNEQFF
CDR3nt: TGTGCCAGCAGACGACAGGGGAATGAGCAGTTCTTC

d_gene: NA
abundance: NA
v_gene: TRBV21-1
j_gene: TRBJ1-4
CDR3aa: CASSKVWDGEKLFF
CDR3nt: TGTGCCAGCAGCAAAGTTTGGGACGGTGAAAAACTGTTTTTT

d_gene: NA
abundance: few
v_gene: TRBV6-5
j_gene: TRBJ2-3
CDR3aa: CASSYSIGVGATDTQYF
CDR3nt: TGTGCCAGCAGTTACTCTATAGGGGTGGGGGCCACAGATACGCAGTATTTT

d_gene: NA
abundance: NA
v_gene: TRBV20-1
j_gene: TRBJ1-1
CDR3aa: CSAGTYLNTEAFF
CDR3nt: TGCAGTGCTGGGACCTACCTGAACACTGAAGCTTTCTTT

d_gene: TRBD1
abundance: once
v_gene: TRBV5-1
j_gene: TRBJ2-7
CDR3aa: CASSPFTGDNEQYF
CDR3nt: TGCGCCAGCAGCCCATTCACAGGGGATAACGAGCAGTACTTC

d_gene: TRBD2
abundance: few
v_gene: TRBV7-2
j_gene: TRBJ2-7
CDR3aa: CASSLAQAGGNHEQYF
CDR3nt: TGTGCCAGCAGCTTAGCGCAGGCGGGAGGAAACCACGAGCAGTACTTC

d_gene: NA
abundance: many
v_gene: TRBV11-1
j_gene: TRBJ2-7
CDR3aa: CASSLNRLSYEQYF
CDR3nt: TGTGCCAGCAGCTTAAATCGCCTTAGCTACGAGCAGTACTTC

d_gene: NA
abundance: few
v_gene: TRBV12-3/TRBV12-4
j_gene: TRBJ1-1
CDR3aa: CASSFGARATEAFF
CDR3nt: TGTGCCAGCAGTTTTGGGGCCAGGGCCACTGAAGCTTTCTTT

d_gene: TRBD1
abundance: few
v_gene: TRBV11-2
j_gene: TRBJ1-4
CDR3aa: CASSLVGQGPNEKLFF
CDR3nt: TGTGCCAGCAGCTTAGTCGGACAGGGGCCTAATGAAAAACTGTTTTTT

d_gene: NA
abundance: NA
v_gene: TRBV21-1
j_gene: TRBJ2-3
CDR3aa: CASSIYLRTDTDTQYF
CDR3nt: TGTGCCAGCAGCATATACTTGAGGACTGACACAGATACGCAGTATTTT

d_gene: TRBD1
abundance: once
v_gene: TRBV15
j_gene: TRBJ1-6
CDR3aa: CATSRVTGRHNSPLHF
CDR3nt: TGTGCCACCAGCAGAGTGACAGGGAGGCATAATTCACCCCTCCACTTT

d_gene: TRBD2
abundance: NA
v_gene: TRBV7-8
j_gene: TRBJ2-3
CDR3aa: CASSLRREGRDTQYF
CDR3nt: TGTGCCAGCAGCTTAAGGCGGGAGGGGCGAGATACGCAGTATTTT

d_gene: NA
abundance: few
v_gene: TRBV6-6
j_gene: TRBJ2-2
CDR3aa: CASSTVSGELFF
CDR3nt: TGTGCCAGCAGTACGGTTTCCGGGGAGCTGTTTTTT

d_gene: TRBD1
abundance: NA
v_gene: TRBV20-1
j_gene: TRBJ1-1
CDR3aa: CSALMGQGVKAFF
CDR3nt: TGCAGTGCTCTCATGGGACAGGGGGTGAAAGCTTTCTTT

d_gene: TRBD2
abundance: many
v_gene: TRBV3-1
j_gene: TRBJ2-1
CDR3aa: CASSQEKLAGRLGKFF
CDR3nt: TGTGCCAGCAGCCAAGAAAAGCTAGCGGGACGGTTGGGAAAGTTCTTC

d_gene: TRBD1
abundance: NA
v_gene: TRBV30
j_gene: TRBJ1-1
CDR3aa: CAWSTRTGATEAFF
CDR3nt: TGTGCCTGGAGTACACGGACAGGGGCCACTGAAGCTTTCTTT

d_gene: NA
abundance: once
v_gene: TRBV29-1
j_gene: TRBJ2-3
CDR3aa: CSVDPSRTQYF
CDR3nt: TGCAGCGTTGATCCGTCAAGAACGCAGTATTTT

d_gene: NA
abundance: NA
v_gene: TRBV7-2
j_gene: TRBJ1-1
CDR3aa: CASSLEPAFGTEAFF
CDR3nt: TGTGCCAGCAGCTTAGAACCGGCCTTCGGGACTGAAGCTTTCTTT

d_gene: TRBD1
abundance: few
v_gene: TRBV3-1
j_gene: TRBJ2-1
CDR3aa: CASSRDRRLRNEQFF
CDR3nt: TGTGCCAGCAGCCGGGACAGGCGGCTACGCAATGAGCAGTTCTTC

d_gene: NA
abundance: few
v_gene: TRBV20-1
j_gene: TRBJ2-1
CDR3aa: CSADRRGGVNEQFF
CDR3nt: TGCAGTGCTGACAGAAGGGGGGGGGTAAATGAGCAGTTCTTC

d_gene: TRBD1
abundance: few
v_gene: TRBV9
j_gene: TRBJ1-6
CDR3aa: CASSLGTGSNSPLHF
CDR3nt: TGTGCCAGCAGCTTGGGGACAGGGAGTAATTCACCCCTCCACTTT

d_gene: TRBD2
abundance: NA
v_gene: TRBV7-2
j_gene: TRBJ2-1
CDR3aa: CASSLAGTITYNEQFF
CDR3nt: TGTGCCAGCAGCTTAGCAGGGACTATTACCTACAATGAGCAGTTCTTC

d_gene: TRBD1
abundance: few
v_gene: TRBV6-5
j_gene: TRBJ2-1
CDR3aa: CASSPHQGVGSYNEQFF
CDR3nt: TGTGCCAGCAGTCCACATCAGGGGGTAGGGTCCTACAATGAGCAGTTCTTC

d_gene: TRBD2
abundance: NA
v_gene: TRBV7-2
j_gene: TRBJ2-7
CDR3aa: CASSSNLGAGGTLSKYEQYF
CDR3nt: TGTGCCAGCAGCTCGAACCTTGGAGCGGGAGGAACACTCTCGAAATACGAGCAGTACTTC

d_gene: TRBD2
abundance: few
v_gene: TRBV4-1
j_gene: TRBJ2-7
CDR3aa: CASSQAGTSGSSYEQYF
CDR3nt: TGCGCCAGCAGCCAAGCGGGGACTAGCGGGAGTTCCTACGAGCAGTACTTC

d_gene: NA
abundance: few
v_gene: TRBV5-4
j_gene: TRBJ2-3
CDR3aa: CASSFPRGSGLTDTQYF
CDR3nt: TGTGCCAGCAGCTTCCCTCGGGGTAGCGGACTCACAGATACGCAGTATTTT